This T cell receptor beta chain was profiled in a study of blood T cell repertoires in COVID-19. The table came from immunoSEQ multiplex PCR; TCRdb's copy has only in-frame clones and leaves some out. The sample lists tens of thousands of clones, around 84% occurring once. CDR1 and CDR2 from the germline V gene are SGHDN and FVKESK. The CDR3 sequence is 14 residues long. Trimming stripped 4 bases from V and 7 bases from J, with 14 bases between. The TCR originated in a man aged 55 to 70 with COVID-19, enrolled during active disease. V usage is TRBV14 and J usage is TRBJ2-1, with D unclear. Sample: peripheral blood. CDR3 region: CASSPVIPGNEQFF. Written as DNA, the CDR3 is TGTGCCAGCAGCCCCGTCATTCCGGGTAATGAGCAGTTCTTC.